This T cell receptor (beta chain) was identified during a study of PD-1 blockade in classical Hodgkin lymphoma. Study information: The study gave patients nivolumab 3 mg/kg intravenously every 2 weeks. The study, taken as a whole, reports: Prior to therapy, complete responders displayed diversity much like that of newly diagnosed patients. Lower baseline TCR diversity was reported for newly diagnosed patients than for healthy donors. By C4D1, CD4+ diversity increased significantly, especially in complete responders.

Produced via immunoSEQ multiplex PCR; TCRdb's table is partial and in-frame only. The data contain about 150,000 clones, about four fifths of them singletons. Relapse was seen in all patients after autologous stem cell transplantation, and brentuximab vedotin exposure was variable. The CDR3 loop spans 14 amino acids. Germline V gives CDR1 LGHNA, CDR2 YSLEER. The J segment lost 2 bases and the V segment lost 6 bases, leaving 3 bases of the junction unmatched. A word on this clone: Its antigen is not known.

The sample consisted of peripheral blood mononuclear cells (PBMCs), taken before the second cycle of nivolumab. The receptor was isolated from a human donor with classical Hodgkin lymphoma. The V and J genes are TRBV4-3 and TRBJ2-1; TRBD1 matches at 8 bases. CDR3: CASRRTGTYNEQFF. The DNA of the CDR3 is TGCGCCAGCAGGAGGACAGGGACCTACAATGAGCAGTTCTTC.